These 25 T cell receptor beta chains share one sample of origin, sequenced in a study of CXCR3-negative and CXCR3-positive naive CD8 T cells. Study-level points and caveats: Greater hydrophobicity was found in TRB CDR3s of CXCR3-positive naive cells than of CXCR3-negative naive cells.

Via 5' RACE with UMI labels, TRB cDNA libraries were prepared. TCRdb processed the 5' RACE reads again and assigns one entry to each CDR3 protein, with no DNA. The sample shows about 85,000 distinct CDR3 sequences, and 0.7% to 1% sits with its ten largest clones. Their cognate antigens are unknown. The sample taken for sequencing was naive CXCR3+ CD8+ T cells from blood. This sample's subset: CD45RO-CCR7+CD27+CD95- naive CD8+ T cells expressing CXCR3 (TNR3+). The receptors come from a human donor in good health. Some clones in this sample may be carry-over from other donors' samples.

The rearrangement links TRBV12-3 or TRBV12-4 to TRBJ2-7; absent DNA, TCRdb's TRBD1 call cannot be checked. CDR3 length: 14 residues. CDR3 region: CASSLVQGVDEQYF.

The CDR3 sequence: CASSLSQGAEGNTIYF. This chain uses TRBV5-1 with TRBJ1-3; no DNA is available, so the TRBD1 call from TCRdb remains unchecked. Per the germline V gene, CDR1 is SGHRS and CDR2 is YFSETQ. This CDR3 region has 16 residues.

V usage is TRBV4-2 and J usage is TRBJ2-7; TCRdb designates TRBD1, a call that cannot be tested without DNA. This CDR3 has 15 residues. Germline V lookup: CDR1 LGHNA, CDR2 YNFKEQ. This CDR3 is CASSPWGGGSYEQYF.

The chain joins TRBV27 to TRBJ2-7; the TCRdb D gene call, TRBD1, has no DNA to confirm it. The length of the CDR3 is 13 residues. The germline V gene has CDR1 MNHEY and CDR2 SMNVEV (reference sequence). CDR3 residues: CASSLATGVEQYF.

The genes are TRBV24-1 and TRBJ2-3; TCRdb returns TRBD1, unconfirmable since there is no DNA. This CDR3 comprises 14 residues. Germline V gene lookup returns CDR1 KGHDR and CDR2 SFDVKD. The CDR3 region is CATSGDSSTDTQYF.

The rearrangement links TRBV4-1 to TRBJ2-2. The CDR3 extends over 13 amino acids. The V gene's germline CDR1 is MGHRA and CDR2 YSYEKL. The CDR3 region is CASSLTSPGELFF.

This rearrangement joins TRBV3-1 to TRBJ2-1; the TCRdb call, TRBD2, lacks DNA for checking. Germline CDR1 and CDR2: LGHDT and YNNKEL (reference sequence). This CDR3 region has 15 residues. The CDR3 loop is CASSRGLAGYNEQFF.

The V gene is TRBV7-9, the J gene TRBJ2-7; the D call from TCRdb, TRBD1, cannot be confirmed without DNA. The V gene's germline CDR1 is SEHNR and CDR2 FQNEAQ (reference sequence). This CDR3 contains 15 residues. The CDR3 spells CASSFEGQGRYEQYF.

The chain couples TRBV6-2 or TRBV6-3 to TRBJ1-5; TCRdb's D gene call, TRBD1, goes unchecked for lack of DNA. Germline V lookup: CDR1 MNHEY, CDR2 SVGEGT. The CDR3 is 16 residues long. The CDR3 is CASSPGRLYSNQPQHF.

This chain uses TRBV7-9 with TRBJ2-7; the D call from TCRdb, TRBD2, cannot be confirmed without DNA. CDR3 length equals 14 residues. The germline CDR1 and CDR2 sequences are SEHNR and FQNEAQ (reference sequence). The CDR3 sequence is CASSRETVTYEQYF.

The V and J genes are TRBV4-3 and TRBJ1-2; checking the TCRdb D call of TRBD1 is not possible without DNA. The CDR3 has 13 residues. Germline V gene lookup returns CDR1 LGHNA and CDR2 YSLEER. The CDR3 loop reads CASSPRVAYGYTF.

The rearrangement links TRBV28 to TRBJ2-1; TCRdb names TRBD2, which stays unverified in the absence of DNA. Germline V gene data show CDR1 as MDHEN and CDR2 as SYDVKM. CDR3 length: 12 residues. CDR3 sequence: CASAGGLNEQFF.

The V and J genes are TRBV18 and TRBJ2-7; TCRdb reports TRBD1, a call that lacks DNA to check it against. Looked up from germline, CDR1 is KGHSH and CDR2 is LQKENI. The CDR3 is made up of 13 amino acids. Here the CDR3 reads CASSFGQGYEQYF.

V usage is TRBV9 and J usage is TRBJ2-7. Germline CDR1 and CDR2: SGDLS and YYNGEE. This CDR3 spans 12 amino acids. CDR3 residues: CASSAGDYEQYF.

The chain couples TRBV29-1 to TRBJ2-5; TCRdb's assignment of TRBD1 cannot be checked, as there is no DNA. Per the germline V gene, CDR1 is SQVTM and CDR2 is ANQGSEA. The CDR3 runs to 15 residues. The CDR3 loop reads CSVEPARTAQETQYF.

The rearrangement uses TRBV19 and TRBJ2-1; the TRBD2 assignment by TCRdb is unverifiable without DNA. In germline, CDR1 is LNHDA, CDR2 SQIVND (reference sequence). The CDR3 loop spans 14 amino acids. CDR3 amino acids: CAAKPRGTYNEQFF.

The J gene is TRBJ2-4, the V gene TRBV28; TCRdb names TRBD1, which stays unverified in the absence of DNA. The CDR3 spans 13 residues. CDR1 is MDHEN, CDR2 SYDVKM, per germline. The CDR3 loop is CATADRGQNIQYF.

The gene calls are TRBV28 and TRBJ1-1. The CDR3 is 14 amino acids. Germline V lookup: CDR1 MDHEN, CDR2 SYDVKM. CDR3 sequence reads: CASSAGLANTEAFF.

The chain joins TRBV29-1 to TRBJ2-1; TCRdb returns TRBD2, unconfirmable since there is no DNA. The CDR3 is made up of 14 amino acids. From germline, CDR1 is SQVTM and CDR2 ANQGSEA. The CDR3 protein is CSVPDPGGYNEQFF.

V and J are TRBV7-2 and TRBJ1-1; the TCRdb call, TRBD1, lacks DNA for checking. The CDR3 sequence is 15 residues long. CDR1 and CDR2 from the germline V gene are SGHTA and FQGNSA. The CDR3 loop reads CASSAEQIFRAAAFF.

The CDR3 sequence: CACQPGQGYGYTF. The chain carries TRBV30 and TRBJ1-2; TCRdb gives TRBD1 as the D gene, but with no DNA this cannot be confirmed. Germline V lookup: CDR1 GTSNPN, CDR2 SVGIG (reference sequence). CDR3 size: 13 residues.

The chain uses TRBV7-6 and TRBJ2-7; the D call of TRBD1 rests on TCRdb alone, since no DNA is present to check it. Germline assignment: CDR1 SGHVS and CDR2 FNYEAQ. The length of the CDR3 is 14 residues. The CDR3 here is CASSRHPTGSEQYF.

The gene calls are TRBV24-1 and TRBJ2-6; the D gene TCRdb calls, TRBD2, cannot be checked with no DNA. Germline V CDR1 and CDR2: KGHDR, SFDVKD. This CDR3 region has 20 residues. The CDR3 protein is CATSVGARTSGTSGANVLTF.

The chain uses TRBV5-1 and TRBJ2-4. The CDR3 consists of 12 residues. Germline V gene data show CDR1 as SGHRS and CDR2 as YFSETQ. CDR3 in amino acids: CASSGRTNIQYF.

The V gene is TRBV15, the J gene TRBJ2-4. Germline assignment: CDR1 LNHNV and CDR2 YYDKDF (reference sequence). This CDR3 contains 14 residues. This chain's CDR3 is CATSSRLAKNIQYF.